This TCR beta chain was sequenced in a study of cytomegalovirus exposure and HLA in healthy donors (TCRdb year 2017). For the study in its entirety: According to an earlier analysis of a few hundred of the donors, roughly 180 million T cells yielded 117 million unique TCR beta sequences and 276 Gb of sequence data. An early release covering just under 650 HLA-typed donors comprised approximately 290 gigabases of sequencing data and 65 million to 100 million unique TCR sequences. Of the 398 genotyped donors, over 70% fell in the genetic ancestry cluster associated with self-reported Caucasian donors. The aim of the study was to test whether cataloging public T cell receptors could identify signatures of past pathogen exposure. The study used immunosequencing to profile the T cell repertoires of approximately 690 subjects and linked those repertoires to cytomegalovirus serostatus. Besides the first cohort of around 670 subjects, a separate validation cohort made up of 120 or so different subjects was used. To predict cytomegalovirus infection status, the study brought together high-throughput TCR immunosequencing, statistical association of individual TCRs with disease status, and machine learning. A later analysis re-examined previously published TCR beta repertoires from 600 to 700 donors and added high-resolution HLA genotyping to investigate patterns of TCR occurrence. Rather than using new phenotypic data, the later analysis identified candidate immune exposures from TCR beta sequences and from how often those sequences occurred across donors. To decide whether each TCR beta V gene segment behaved as functional or pseudogenic, an earlier analysis of over 500 of the donors relied on high-throughput TCR beta sequencing. Donor age, sex, ethnicity and CMV serostatus were compiled alongside the repertoire data. A later genetic analysis used genome-wide SNP genotypes for about three fifths of the 666 donors, treating that subset as a discovery cohort. All discovery cohort repertoires had been generated using a single sequencing platform. Class I and class II HLA loci were covered by the typing at four-digit resolution. Typing coverage differed by locus: A, B, C, DRB1 and DQB1 were typed in about 629-640 donors, DQA1 in around 500, DPA1 in around 600, and DPB1 in around 440. Four or five DR-DQ haplotypes were handled as single units for association and clustering because linkage in the cohort was strong. Among roughly 400 genotyped donors of the cohort, an average of around 240,000 unique TCR beta nucleotide sequences was sequenced per donor, of which about 19% were non-productive.

Concerning this clone: Its antigen target is currently unknown. Per-nucleotide qualities are absent, and no much larger clonotype sits a single base away.

The cohort comprised some 680 healthy bone marrow donors. At the time of sampling, all cohort members were nominally healthy, though unrecorded immune exposures were likely present. The donor was CMV seropositive and belonged to the group of 250 to 300 seropositive cohort members. A peripheral blood sample was collected from each donor, and TCR beta sequencing was performed on peripheral blood mononuclear cells. Genomic DNA extraction from the blood cell samples was performed with the Qiagen DNeasy Blood Extraction Kit. Study-level results and caveats: In a later analysis, several top co-occurrence clusters were reported to appear linked to parvovirus B19, influenza, CMV and Epstein-Barr virus. HLA typing was unavailable for some donors at each locus, so association tests used only the typed subset. Compared with the 666-donor mean, donors in an Asian-associated ancestry cluster had fewer N-insertions in productive TCRs, according to a later genetic analysis. The authors suggested that the approach could potentially be generalized to other disease states and immunological phenotypes. In an earlier analysis of some 550 of the donors, most TCR beta V segments were observed in productive rearrangements about 87% or about 30% of the time, broadly matching IMGT annotations. Strong co-occurrence of HLA alleles, especially DR and DQ, made assigning TCR associations to individual alleles difficult. Roughly uniform sequencing depth across donors was assumed in presence/absence analyses, although this assumption may not hold. CMV serostatus was the only immune exposure information available for the cohort. A cluster of highly shared sequence variants was judged likely to represent a technical artifact of the sequencing pipeline. In a later genetic analysis, a missense DCLRE1C variant was associated with V-gene and J-gene trimming of TCR beta chains, and the association was replicated in an independent cohort. Linkage disequilibrium might explain the correlated functional status among segregating V segments, but an unknown experimental factor could not be excluded. Three of the identified cytomegalovirus-associated TCR beta chains were confirmed in vitro to be specific for cytomegalovirus antigens. At a false discovery rate of 0.05, a later analysis linked under 20,000 TCR beta sequences to specific HLA alleles. In this cohort, only TCR beta chains were sequenced, and detectable features were limited by the absence of alpha or paired-chain data. In a later analysis, HLA-associated TCR beta chains showed more clonal expansion and lower generation probabilities than non-associated chains that were equally common. Across donors, most TCR sequences were observed very rarely, whereas some public TCRs were present in many individuals. A further reported finding was that TCR beta sequences accurately predicted the HLA-A and HLA-B alleles for most subjects in the first cohort. The 87-base-pair reads could not distinguish some IMGT-functional V segments, including TRBV6-2 and TRBV6-3, so those segments were excluded. Because counts were too low, seventeen rarely observed V segments, including chromosome 9 orphons, were excluded from the earlier analysis of 587 of the donors. The classifier was reported to diagnose cytomegalovirus status with high specificity and sensitivity in both the original cohort and the validation cohort. The study listed 164 TCR beta chains as associated with cytomegalovirus. In a later analysis, TCR association rates were found to vary across HLA loci, with the most associated TCRs seen for DRB1 alleles and the fewest for HLA-C alleles. Most CMV-associated TCR beta chains appeared to be HLA-restricted in a later analysis, and the HLA associations seemed to be driven largely by CMV exposure.

Including cysteine and phenylalanine, the CDR3 has 12 amino acids. Only the CDR3 part of the read is kept: 36 bases, read in frame from the first base. The V and J ends are trimmed by 3 bases and 5 bases, leaving 7 bases between them. The germline V gene yields MNHNS for CDR1 and SASEGT for CDR2. Libraries were built with the immunoSEQ multiplex PCR assay. For the multiplex PCR, a mixture combining 60 forward primers for TCR Vbeta segments and 13 reverse primers for TCR Jbeta segments was used. A multiplex PCR assay on genomic DNA amplified the CDR3 region of rearranged TCR beta genes. Amplified TCR beta libraries were sequenced as 87-base-pair reads on the Illumina HiSeq System. On the study's bioinformatics: Across the roughly 700 repertoires, a later analysis counted tens of millions of unique TCR beta chains, 9 million to 14 million of which were shared by at least two donors. Raw reads were error-corrected and collapsed into unique sequences by a nearest-neighbor algorithm in which closely related sequences were merged to remove PCR and sequencing errors. To assign V, D and J gene segments, CDR3 sequences were aligned to IMGT reference sequences. For a sequence to be retained, a match of at least six nucleotides to both a V gene segment and a J gene segment was required. A rearrangement was called productive if the CDR3 had no stop codons and remained in frame with V and J, and every other rearrangement was called non-productive. Following IMGT convention, CDR3 was defined as the stretch from the second conserved V-encoded cysteine to the conserved J-encoded phenylalanine. The earlier analysis of about 610 of the donors excluded any sequence lacking an unambiguous match to a single V gene segment. An earlier analysis of over 450 of the donors classified V segments as functional when productive rearrangements were above 56.7% and as segregating when the standard deviation between donors was above 5%. A statistical classification framework was built to diagnose cytomegalovirus status from the catalog of TCR beta chain sequences. In a later analysis, V and J genes were assigned by comparing TCR nucleotide sequences against IMGT/GENE-DB human TR gene sequences. Using the TCRdist pipeline, a later analysis assigned CDR3 sequences along with most-parsimonious VDJ recombination scenarios. In a later analysis, each TCR beta chain was defined by its CDR3 amino acid sequence together with its V-gene family, and reads lacking a unique V-gene family were excluded. To address suspected cross-contamination and a sequencing artifact, a later analysis removed 550 to 750 highly shared, low-generation-probability nucleotide sequences. A later analysis calculated a clonal expansion index for each public chain from normalized within-repertoire ranks of inferred template counts. A later analysis computed generation probabilities with a VDJ recombination model fitted to out-of-frame rearrangements, and checked the results against IGoR. In a later analysis, hypergeometric tests were used to score TCR-TCR, TCR-HLA and TCR-CMV co-occurrence, with a repertoire-size bias correction applied to TCR pairs. A later analysis estimated false discovery rates by permuting HLA or CMV assignments 20 times. In a later analysis, co-occurring TCRs were grouped with DBSCAN, and TCRdist sequence similarity was added when clustering was performed within HLA-allele-positive subsets. Repertoires with fewer than 30,000 or more than 120,000 public chains were left out of co-occurrence clustering, as were about five repertoires with anomalous nucleotide sharing. This immuneACCESS table, as held by TCRdb, lists in-frame sequences with V and J called but not all clones. Of the missing ones, under half trace to an unresolved V gene in checked studies; the others have no known cause. The V and J calls and the clone size are those of that table, but D and trimming were determined from the DNA. This sample gives 110,000 to 150,000 clones in total; about four fifths of them show up just once. The ten largest clonotypes hold around 3.9% of the sample.

The origin of this receptor is a man aged 35-49 years in good health and CMV-seropositive. The sequenced sample was PBMCs. Rearrangement joined TRBV6-1 to TRBJ2-5; 5 matching bases give a weak D call of TRBD1. Read as DNA, the sequence is TGTGCCAGCAGTGACCCAGGGGAGACCCAGTACTTC. This sequence encodes CASSDPGETQYF.